These 21 T cell receptor beta chains were sequenced from one sample in a study of multiple sclerosis patients with progressive multifocal leukoencephalopathy. This sample's time point: time of PML onset. Only in-frame clones appear in the TCRdb table, and some are missing; sequencing was by immunoSEQ multiplex PCR. In the table there are 25,000 to 35,000 clones, about 88% of which are singletons. The material was PBMCs, obtained from a patient treated with natalizumab. The source of these receptors is a human donor with progressive multifocal leukoencephalopathy.

This clone has a single count. The chain couples TRBV2 to TRBJ1-2; D gene ambiguous. Trimming left V 8 bases short and J 8 bases short, with 12 bases between. Germline V CDR1 and CDR2: SNHLY, FYNNEI. The CDR3 sequence is 11 residues long. The CDR3 DNA reads TGTGCCAGCCGATCGGGAGGGGGCTACACCTTC. It yields the protein CASRSGGGYTF.

A single count supports this clone. This chain connects TRBV19 to TRBJ2-3; D unclear. The germline gives CDR1 LNHDA, CDR2 SQIVND (reference sequence). V was cut by 3 bases and J by 6 bases, with 16 bases left in between. The CDR3 totals 15 residues. The CDR3 DNA follows: TGTGCCAGTAGTATCGGCCCCCCATCCCCCGATACGCAGTATTTT. It encodes CASSIGPPSPDTQYF.

The chain has TRBV7-6 and TRBJ2-7; D is perhaps TRBD1 or TRBD2 (5 bases each). There are 16 residues in the CDR3. Per germline, CDR1 SGHVS and CDR2 FNYEAQ. V lost 5 bases to trimming and J lost 1 base, with 18 bases between them. CDR3 nucleotides: TGTGCCAGCAGCGATGGGTTGACGGGGCCTTCCTACGAGCAGTACTTC. Its translation: CASSDGLTGPSYEQYF.

This rearrangement joins TRBV5-5 to TRBJ2-3; D perhaps matches TRBD1 (6 bases). There are 18 residues in the CDR3. CDR1 is SGHKS, CDR2 YYEKEE, per germline (reference sequence). V was cut by 0 bases and J by 2 bases, with 19 bases left in between. CDR3 sequence reads: CASSLGELAGDHTDTQYF. For the CDR3, the DNA is TGTGCCAGCAGCTTGGGTGAGCTAGCAGGGGATCACACAGATACGCAGTATTTT.

V gene TRBV6-5 combines with J gene TRBJ2-5; 9 nucleotides agree with TRBD1. CDR1 MNHEY and CDR2 SVGAGI come from the germline V gene. V shed 2 bases, J shed 5 bases, and the junction held 9 bases outside the gene matches. The CDR3 spans 16 residues. The CDR3 DNA follows: TGTGCCAGCAGTTACCCATCGACAGGGGGGCGGGAGACCCAGTACTTC. Protein: CASSYPSTGGRETQYF.

V and J are TRBV6-1 and TRBJ2-1; D gene unclear. CDR3 length: 17 residues. Germline CDR1 is MNHNS and CDR2 is SASEGT. Trimming pared 1 base from V and 0 bases from J, leaving 13 bases between. The CDR3 coding sequence is TGTGCCAGCAGTGAAGGTGGCTATGGAAGCTCCTACAATGAGCAGTTCTTC. Translated: CASSEGGYGSSYNEQFF.

In the case of this clone: Different DNA sequences within this sample yield the same CDR3. The chain has TRBV28 and TRBJ1-1, with unresolved D. V was shortened by 2 bases and J by 2 bases, with 6 bases between the two germline ends. The germline V gene encodes CDR1 MDHEN and CDR2 SYDVKM. The CDR3 sequence is 13 residues long. The CDR3 spells CASSLKANTEAFF. In DNA form, the CDR3 reads TGTGCCAGCAGTTTAAAGGCTAACACTGAAGCTTTCTTT. Using reference TRBV28 and TRBJ1-1 for the parts outside the CDR3, the full variable domain is DVKVTQSSRYLVKRTGEKVFLECVQDMDHENMFWYRQDPGLGLRLIYFSYDVKMKEKGDIPEGYSVSREKKERFSLILESASTNQTSMYLCASSLKANTEAFFGQGTRLTVV.

This chain connects TRBV5-4 to TRBJ1-1; D gene uncertain. This CDR3 comprises 15 residues. Germline loops: CDR1 SGHNT, CDR2 YYREEE (reference sequence). V was clipped by 0 bases and J by 0 bases, with 9 bases between them. The CDR3 coding sequence is TGTGCCAGCAGCTTGGCCGGGGTGGTGAACACTGAAGCTTTCTTT. Its translation is CASSLAGVVNTEAFF.

V usage is TRBV28 and J usage is TRBJ2-7; no definite D call. Germline V lookup: CDR1 MDHEN, CDR2 SYDVKM. CDR3 length: 14 residues. With 2 bases removed from V and 2 bases from J, the gap between germline ends came to 10 bases. CDR3 DNA sequence: TGTGCCAGCAGTTTACTCCCGGAGACCTACGAGCAGTACTTC. It codes for CASSLLPETYEQYF. The whole variable domain, filled in from reference TRBV28 and TRBJ2-7, reads DVKVTQSSRYLVKRTGEKVFLECVQDMDHENMFWYRQDPGLGLRLIYFSYDVKMKEKGDIPEGYSVSREKKERFSLILESASTNQTSMYLCASSLLPETYEQYFGPGTRLTVT.

This clone occurred a few times. V is TRBV5-1 and J is TRBJ2-1, with D hard to call. The CDR3 runs 13 residues. Trimming took 4 bases from V and 9 from J, leaving 14 bases between them. The germline V gene encodes CDR1 SGHRS and CDR2 YFSETQ. The DNA for the CDR3 is TGCGCCAGCAGCCCAGAACCAGTGGGTGAGCAGTTCTTC. Encoded protein: CASSPEPVGEQFF.

J is TRBJ1-2 and V is TRBV5-1; possible D gene TRBD1, 5 bases. With 7 bases removed from V and 4 bases from J, the gap between germline ends came to 17 bases. The CDR3 runs 14 residues. Per germline, CDR1 SGHRS and CDR2 YFSETQ. CDR3 DNA sequence: TGCGCCAGCGGGGGACTCCGAAGCCCCTATGGCTACACCTTC. Translated: CASGGLRSPYGYTF.

The chain carries TRBV14 and TRBJ2-7; D gene uncertain. This CDR3 region has 17 residues. V lost 0 bases, J lost 2 bases, and 17 bases lay in between. Germline-derived CDR1 and CDR2 are SGHDN and FVKESK. The CDR3 DNA sequence: TGTGCCAGCAGCCAAGACCGGCACTACGGACCCCCCTACGAGCAGTACTTC. This codes for CASSQDRHYGPPYEQYF.

The CDR3 nucleotides read TGTGCCAGCAGCTTGGCGGCGGGAGGATACAATGAGCAGTTCTTC. Protein sequence: CASSLAAGGYNEQFF. The V and J genes are TRBV5-4 and TRBJ2-1, with 8 bases that match TRBD2. V gave up 0 bases and J gave up 4 bases; unmatched junction bases: 3. CDR3 length equals 15 residues. Germline CDR1 reads SGHNT; CDR2 reads YYREEE (reference sequence).

The chain carries TRBV30 and TRBJ2-3, with D possibly TRBD1 on 5 matching bases. Germline values: CDR1 GTSNPN, CDR2 SVGIG (reference sequence). CDR3 size: 13 residues. V shed 8 bases and J shed 2 bases, with 14 bases lying between them. In nucleotides, the CDR3 is TGTGCCCTCGCTAGGGGTGTCACAGATACGCAGTATTTT. Amino acid sequence: CALARGVTDTQYF.

With regard to this clone: Within the sample, other DNA sequences also encode this same CDR3. The chain couples TRBV7-8 to TRBJ2-7; 8 positions match TRBD2. V lost 8 bases, J lost 0 bases, and 6 bases stayed unmatched. Per germline, CDR1 SGHVS and CDR2 FQNEAQ. There are 14 residues in the CDR3. The CDR3 is CASSSGPSSYEQYF. The CDR3 nucleotides are TGTGCCAGCTCTAGCGGGCCGAGCTCCTACGAGCAGTACTTC.

As to this clone: At one of its ends the junction is not consistent with the germline gene, which may arise from a read error. Distinct nucleotide sequences in the sample also encode this CDR3. This chain connects TRBV5-4 to TRBJ1-1; D call uncertain. The CDR3 covers 14 residues. CDR1 SGHNT and CDR2 YYREEE come from the germline V gene (reference sequence). The CDR3 DNA follows: TGCGCCAGCAGCCCCCTTAGCGGGAACACTGAAGCTTTCTTT. Encoded protein: CASSPLSGNTEAFF.

The chain is built from TRBV5-8 and TRBJ1-2; D gene ambiguous. The CDR3 length is 16 residues. In germline, CDR1 is SGHTS, CDR2 YDEGEE. V was shortened by 0 bases and J by 2 bases, with 14 bases between the two germline ends. The chain's CDR3 is CASSLVFGPANYGYTF. The CDR3 coding sequence is TGTGCCAGCAGCTTGGTTTTTGGACCGGCGAACTATGGCTACACCTTC.

This clone came up a few times. CDR3 sequence: CAWSPTKSSYTF. For the CDR3, the DNA is TGTGCCTGGAGTCCGACAAAGAGTAGCTACACCTTC. V is TRBV30 and J is TRBJ1-2; D ambiguous. Per germline, CDR1 GTSNPN and CDR2 SVGIG (reference sequence). The V end was cut by 2 bases, the J end by 9 bases, with 13 bases between. The CDR3 covers 12 residues.

The gene calls are TRBV7-9 and TRBJ2-3; 9 bases fit TRBD2. The V and J ends lost 5 bases and 0 bases, in that order; junction bases with no gene match: 6. There are 16 residues in the CDR3. Germline V gene data show CDR1 as SEHNR and CDR2 as FQNEAQ (reference sequence). In nucleotides, the CDR3 is TGTGCCAGCAGCCTCCGGACTAGCGTAAGCACAGATACGCAGTATTTT. It specifies CASSLRTSVSTDTQYF.

The rearrangement uses TRBV7-9 and TRBJ1-2; D is perhaps TRBD1 (5 bases). CDR3 length: 13 amino acids. CDR1 and CDR2 (germline): SEHNR, FQNEAQ (reference sequence). Trimming pared 3 bases from V and 7 bases from J, leaving 12 bases between. CDR3 in amino acids: CASSLASGFGYTF. Written as DNA, the CDR3 is TGTGCCAGCAGCTTGGCTTCAGGGTTTGGCTACACCTTC.

The chain uses TRBV27 and TRBJ2-1, with 7 bases lining up with TRBD2. Germline V gene data show CDR1 as MNHEY and CDR2 as SMNVEV (reference sequence). J lost 15 bases, V lost 2 bases, and 4 bases had no gene match. The CDR3 is made up of 11 amino acids. The CDR3 region is CASSLGRVRFF. CDR3 sequence (DNA): TGTGCCAGCAGTTTAGGGAGGGTGCGGTTCTTC.